This TCR beta chain was captured in a study of glioma-infiltrating T cells after dendritic cell vaccination. Sequencing was performed with immunoSEQ multiplex PCR; in TCRdb, only in-frame clones are kept and a portion is missing. This repertoire shows over 55,000 clones, roughly 80% found once; its top ten account for less than 20%. As to time point: after dendritic cell vaccination, including at tumor progression/relapse. Germline V gene data show CDR1 as LNHDA and CDR2 as SQIVND (reference sequence). With 3 bases clipped from V and 6 bases from J, the junction kept 10 bases outside the gene matches. The CDR3 sequence is 16 residues long.

The rearrangement joins TRBV19 to TRBJ2-3; 9 bases align to TRBD2. The TCR comes from a human donor with glioblastoma. Sequenced here: blood, sampled after dendritic cell vaccination. CDR3 region: CASSMVSSGEGDTQYF. The CDR3 bases are TGTGCCAGTAGTATGGTGTCTAGCGGGGAAGGGGATACGCAGTATTTT.